These 11 T cell receptor beta chains came from one sample sequenced in a study of T cell changes during pregnancy in multiple sclerosis. Generated by immunoSEQ multiplex PCR, the TCRdb table keeps only in-frame clones and is missing some. The repertoire consists of tens of thousands of clones, with roughly 88% occurring once and the leading ten covering 4.5%. Sequencing was performed on CD8+ T cells from peripheral blood mononuclear cells, taken after pregnancy. The receptors were gathered from a female donor with multiple sclerosis, enrolled in a pregnancy study.

This chain joins TRBV4-3 and TRBJ2-5; the match to TRBD2 covers 7 bases. With V trimmed by 4 bases and J by 3 bases, 2 bases remained unmatched. The CDR3 consists of 13 residues. The germline CDR1 and CDR2 sequences are LGHNA and YSLEER. The CDR3 reads CASSPGLEETQYF. DNA of the CDR3: TGCGCCAGCAGCCCTGGACTAGAAGAGACCCAGTACTTC.

This chain joins TRBV7-9 and TRBJ1-5; a weak D match, TRBD1 (5 bases). V was shortened by 5 bases and J by 4 bases, with 9 bases between the two germline ends. CDR3 length: 13 amino acids. In germline, CDR1 is SEHNR, CDR2 FQNEAQ (reference sequence). The CDR3 sequence is CASSPPGNQPQHF. CDR3 nucleotide sequence: TGTGCCAGCAGCCCGCCAGGGAATCAGCCCCAGCATTTT.

The V gene is TRBV9, the J gene TRBJ2-5; a possible D gene is TRBD2 (7 bases). Trimming took off 4 bases at V and 3 bases at J, with 16 bases between the two ends. Germline CDR1 SGDLS, CDR2 YYNGEE. The CDR3 totals 15 residues. The CDR3: CASSLTGGGEETQYF. As DNA, the CDR3 is TGTGCCAGCAGCCTGACAGGCGGGGGAGAAGAGACCCAGTACTTC.

The rearrangement uses TRBV29-1 and TRBJ1-1; D is uncertain. The CDR3 runs to 14 residues. Looked up from germline, CDR1 is SQVTM and CDR2 is ANQGSEA. V dropped 3 bases and J dropped 0 bases, with 11 bases sitting between them. In DNA form, the CDR3 reads TGCAGCGTTGACGGCCGGGGTGTGAACACTGAAGCTTTCTTT. Its translation is CSVDGRGVNTEAFF.

This clone was counted a single time. The gene calls are TRBV4-1 and TRBJ2-2; maybe TRBD2 (6 bases). The CDR3 has 14 residues. Trimming shortened V by 4 bases and J by 5 bases, and 11 bases separated the two germline ends. Germline V gene sequence: CDR1 MGHRA, CDR2 YSYEKL. The CDR3 loop is CASSPGLTTGELFF. For the CDR3, the DNA is TGCGCCAGCAGCCCGGGACTTACGACCGGGGAGCTGTTTTTT.

The V gene is TRBV4-1, the J gene TRBJ2-7, with 7 bases fitting TRBD1. There are 14 residues in the CDR3. The J segment lost 3 bases and the V segment lost 1 base, leaving 3 bases of the junction unmatched. The germline CDR1 and CDR2 sequences are MGHRA and YSYEKL. The CDR3 loop reads CASSQGDRSYEQYF. The CDR3 DNA follows: TGCGCCAGCAGCCAAGGGGACAGAAGCTACGAGCAGTACTTC.

The CDR3 DNA sequence: TGTGCCAGCAGCTGGGGGGACAGGGGTAGGATTACCGATCAGCCCCAGCATTTT. Protein product: CASSWGDRGRITDQPQHF. J is TRBJ1-5 and V is TRBV5-8; 10 bases fit TRBD1. The CDR3 runs 18 residues. CDR1 is SGHTS, CDR2 YDEGEE, per germline. With 3 bases clipped from V and 5 bases from J, the junction kept 14 bases outside the gene matches. Variable domain in full (rest from reference TRBV5-8 and TRBJ1-5): EAGVTQSPTHLIKTRGQQATLRCSPISGHTSVYWYQQALGLGLQFLLWYDEGEERNRGNFPPRFSGRQFPNYSSELNVNALELEDSALYLCASSWGDRGRITDQPQHFGDGTRLSIL.

CDR3 bases: TGTGCCAGCACACAAGGGACAGGGAGAGGCGAGCAGTACTTC. Its translation is CASTQGTGRGEQYF. V gene TRBV6-1 combines with J gene TRBJ2-7; TRBD1 agrees at 9 bases. The V gene's germline CDR1 is MNHNS and CDR2 SASEGT. CDR3 length: 14 amino acids. J was trimmed by 6 bases and V by 7 bases; bases with no gene match: 10.

The CDR3 region is CASSLPGTSSYEQYF. CDR3 coding DNA: TGTGCCAGCAGCTTGCCTGGGACTAGCTCCTACGAGCAGTACTTC. The rearrangement uses TRBV5-4 and TRBJ2-7; 8 bases agree with TRBD2. The J segment lost 0 bases and the V segment lost 1 base, leaving 3 bases of the junction unmatched. The CDR3 sequence is 15 residues long. Germline assignment: CDR1 SGHNT and CDR2 YYREEE (reference sequence).

A remark on this clone: One end of the junction varies from germline; a read error may be responsible. The chain couples TRBV7-7 to TRBJ2-1; D is perhaps TRBD1 or TRBD2 (6 bases each). Germline lookup yields CDR1 SSHAT and CDR2 FNYEAQ (reference sequence). This CDR3 region has 12 residues. The CDR3 spells CASSLGGGEQFF. The CDR3 nucleotides are TGTGCTAGCAGCTTAGGAGGGGGAGAGCAGTTCTTC.

Written as DNA, the CDR3 is TGTGCCAGCAGCACAACAGGGTGGTCCTACGAGCAGTACTTC. Its translation: CASSTTGWSYEQYF. V is TRBV27 and J is TRBJ2-7, with a tentative D call TRBD1 (6 bases). The V end lost 6 bases, the J end lost 1 base, and 13 bases lay between the germline ends. This CDR3 is built from 14 residues. CDR1 and CDR2 from the germline V gene are MNHEY and SMNVEV (reference sequence).